What follows are 9 T cell receptor beta chains derived from one specimen sequenced in a study of CD8+ T cells in alopecia areata. It was cDNA, reverse transcribed from extracted RNA, that served as the sequencing template. Sequenced by immunoSEQ multiplex PCR; TCRdb stores in-frame clones only, minus some. The data show 150,000 or so clones, about 88% seen once. Stated treatment: oral pan-JAK inhibitor, 5-10 mg twice daily. Sequencing was performed on CD8+ T cells sorted from blood, taken at week 4, from a patient treated with tofacitinib. The source is a human donor with alopecia areata.

The V and J genes are TRBV7-3 and TRBJ1-4, with no clear D. The CDR3 contains 12 residues. CDR1 SGHTA and CDR2 FQGTGA come from the germline V gene. The V gene lost 4 bases and the J gene lost 12 bases, with 12 bases spanning the gap. CDR3 region: CASSSDGRELFF. CDR3 DNA: TGTGCCAGCAGCTCGGACGGACGAGAACTGTTTTTT.

On this clone itself: In the same sample, other DNA sequences code for this CDR3. The rearrangement uses TRBV4-1 and TRBJ1-1, with no clear D. The CDR3 totals 14 residues. CDR1 is MGHRA, CDR2 YSYEKL, per germline. V lost 1 base to trimming and J lost 0 bases, with 6 bases between them. CDR3 protein: CASSQVGVNTEAFF. The DNA for the CDR3 is TGCGCCAGCAGCCAAGTAGGAGTGAACACTGAAGCTTTCTTT.

This clone appeared a single time. This rearrangement joins TRBV2 to TRBJ2-3; TRBD2 aligns across 13 bases. The CDR3 has 19 residues. In germline, CDR1 is SNHLY, CDR2 FYNNEI. The J segment lost 0 bases and the V segment lost 5 bases, leaving 11 bases of the junction unmatched. The CDR3 bases are TGTGCCAGCAGTAAGACTAGCGGGGGGCGGATGACTAGCACAGATACGCAGTATTTT. As protein: CASSKTSGGRMTSTDTQYF.

The chain has TRBV12-5 and TRBJ1-1; D gene ambiguous. Trimming removed 5 bases from V and 4 bases from J, with 11 bases in between. Germline CDR1 is LGHNT and CDR2 is FRNRAP. The CDR3 is 13 amino acids. CDR3 amino acids: CASGPPSGTEAFF. CDR3 in DNA: TGTGCTAGTGGTCCCCCGTCGGGCACTGAAGCTTTCTTT.

The rearrangement uses TRBV7-3 and TRBJ2-3, with D hard to call. Germline assignment: CDR1 SGHTA and CDR2 FQGTGA. This CDR3 is built from 14 residues. V was clipped by 1 base and J by 6 bases, with 11 bases between them. This CDR3 reads CASSLSGGADTQYF. CDR3 DNA: TGTGCCAGCAGCTTAAGTGGCGGAGCGGATACGCAGTATTTT. Full variable domain (remainder filled in from reference TRBV7-3 and TRBJ2-3): GAGVSQTPSNKVTEKGKYVELRCDPISGHTALYWYRQSLGQGPEFLIYFQGTGAADDSGLPNDRFFAVRPEGSVSTLKIQRTERGDSAVYLCASSLSGGADTQYFGPGTRLTVL.

The V gene is TRBV30, the J gene TRBJ2-2; 15 bases line up with TRBD2. The CDR3 extends over 19 amino acids. V shed 4 bases and J 1 base; nucleotides not matched to a gene: 10. The germline gives CDR1 GTSNPN, CDR2 SVGIG (reference sequence). The CDR3 region is CAWTTGLAGGNMNTGELFF. The CDR3 DNA is TGTGCCTGGACAACCGGACTAGCGGGGGGGAACATGAACACCGGGGAGCTGTTTTTT.

This chain joins TRBV4-1 and TRBJ2-2; D is uncertain. The germline gives CDR1 MGHRA, CDR2 YSYEKL. Trimming left V 0 bases short and J 7 bases short, with 12 bases between. This CDR3 has 15 residues. CDR3: CASSQDIDKDGELFF. CDR3 DNA: TGCGCCAGCAGCCAAGATATCGATAAGGACGGGGAGCTGTTTTTT.

J is TRBJ1-1 and V is TRBV10-3; TRBD1 matches at 7 bases. J lost 5 bases, V lost 2 bases, and 11 bases had no gene match. Germline assignment: CDR1 ENHRY and CDR2 SYGVKD. CDR3 length: 16 residues. The CDR3 reads CAISEPQGLTGTEAFF. For the CDR3, the DNA is TGTGCCATCAGTGAGCCACAGGGGTTAACAGGGACTGAAGCTTTCTTT.

The chain employs TRBV19 and TRBJ1-1, with 7 bases matching TRBD1. Germline V gene lookup returns CDR1 LNHDA and CDR2 SQIVND (reference sequence). Trimming at V came to 7 bases and at J to 0 bases, leaving 5 bases not matched to a gene. CDR3 length: 14 amino acids. DNA for the CDR3: TGTGCCAGTACCCCGGGACAGCTGAACACTGAAGCTTTCTTT. This codes for CASTPGQLNTEAFF.